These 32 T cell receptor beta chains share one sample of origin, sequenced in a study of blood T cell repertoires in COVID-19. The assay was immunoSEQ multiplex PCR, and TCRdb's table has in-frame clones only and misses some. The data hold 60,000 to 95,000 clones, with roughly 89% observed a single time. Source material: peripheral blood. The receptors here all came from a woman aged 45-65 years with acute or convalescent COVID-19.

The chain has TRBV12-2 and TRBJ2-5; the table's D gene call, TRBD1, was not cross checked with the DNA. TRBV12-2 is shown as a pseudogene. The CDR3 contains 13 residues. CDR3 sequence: CASRSHKQETQYF. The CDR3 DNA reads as TGTGCAAGTCGCTCCCACAAGCAAGAGACCCAGTACTTC.

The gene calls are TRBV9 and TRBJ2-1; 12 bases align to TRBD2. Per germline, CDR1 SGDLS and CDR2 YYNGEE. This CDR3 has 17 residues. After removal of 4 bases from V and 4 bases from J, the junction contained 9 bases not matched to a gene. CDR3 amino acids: CASSRGTSGPSYNEQFF. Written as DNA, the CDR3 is TGTGCCAGCAGCCGAGGGACTAGCGGGCCATCGTACAATGAGCAGTTCTTC.

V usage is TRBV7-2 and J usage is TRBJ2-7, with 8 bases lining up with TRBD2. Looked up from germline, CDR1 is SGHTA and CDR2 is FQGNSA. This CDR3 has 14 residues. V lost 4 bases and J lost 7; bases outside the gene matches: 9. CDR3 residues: CASSSNGGVGEQYF. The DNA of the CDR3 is TGTGCCAGCAGCTCGAACGGGGGGGTTGGGGAGCAGTACTTC.

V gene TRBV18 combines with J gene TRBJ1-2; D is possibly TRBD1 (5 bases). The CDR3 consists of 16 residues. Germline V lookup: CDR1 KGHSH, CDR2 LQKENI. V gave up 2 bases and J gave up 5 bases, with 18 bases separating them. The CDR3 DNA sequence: TGTGCCAGCTCACCAATTATGAGCCAGGGCGAATATGGCTACACCTTC. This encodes CASSPIMSQGEYGYTF.

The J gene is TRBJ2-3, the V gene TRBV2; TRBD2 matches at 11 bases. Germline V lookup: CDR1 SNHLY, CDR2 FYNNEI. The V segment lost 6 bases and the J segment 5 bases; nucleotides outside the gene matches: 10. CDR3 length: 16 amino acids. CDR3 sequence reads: CASRGGGLAGGDTQYF. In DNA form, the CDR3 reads TGTGCCAGCAGAGGAGGCGGGCTAGCGGGAGGAGATACGCAGTATTTT.

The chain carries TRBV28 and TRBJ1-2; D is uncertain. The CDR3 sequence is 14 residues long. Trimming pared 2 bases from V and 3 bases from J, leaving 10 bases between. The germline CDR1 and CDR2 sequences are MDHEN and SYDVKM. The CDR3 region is CASSLQATDYGYTF. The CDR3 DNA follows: TGTGCCAGCAGTTTACAGGCTACGGACTATGGCTACACCTTC.

CDR3 in amino acids: CASSFSGTGELFF. DNA of the CDR3: TGTGCCAGCAGCTTTAGCGGCACCGGGGAGCTGTTTTTT. The gene calls are TRBV9 and TRBJ2-2; D may be TRBD2 (6 bases). CDR1 is SGDLS, CDR2 YYNGEE, per germline. The CDR3 has 13 residues. V was cut by 4 bases and J by 4 bases, with 8 bases left in between. Full variable domain (missing parts from reference TRBV9 and TRBJ2-2): DSGVTQTPKHLITATGQRVTLRCSPRSGDLSVYWYQQSLDQGLQFLIQYYNGEERAKGNILERFSAQQFPDLHSELNLSSLELGDSALYFCASSFSGTGELFFGEGSRLTVL.

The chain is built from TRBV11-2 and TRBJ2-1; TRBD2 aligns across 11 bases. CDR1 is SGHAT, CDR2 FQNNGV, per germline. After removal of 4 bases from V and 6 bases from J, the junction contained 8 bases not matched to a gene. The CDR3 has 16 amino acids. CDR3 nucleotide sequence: TGTGCCAGCAGCTCACCCACTAGCGGGAGTATCAATGAGCAGTTCTTC. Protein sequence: CASSSPTSGSINEQFF.

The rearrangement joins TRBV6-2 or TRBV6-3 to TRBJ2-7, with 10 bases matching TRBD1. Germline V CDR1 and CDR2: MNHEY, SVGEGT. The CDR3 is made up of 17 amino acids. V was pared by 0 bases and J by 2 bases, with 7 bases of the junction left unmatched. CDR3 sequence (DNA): TGTGCCAGCAGTTACTCGAGTCCCGGGACAGGGGCCTACGAGCAGTACTTC. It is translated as CASSYSSPGTGAYEQYF.

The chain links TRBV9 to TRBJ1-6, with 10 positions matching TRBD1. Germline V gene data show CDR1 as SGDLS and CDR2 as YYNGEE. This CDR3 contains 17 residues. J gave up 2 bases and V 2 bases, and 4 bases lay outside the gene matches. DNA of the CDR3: TGTGCCAGCAGCGTTGGGGACAGGGGCACCTATAATTCACCCCTCCACTTT. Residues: CASSVGDRGTYNSPLHF.

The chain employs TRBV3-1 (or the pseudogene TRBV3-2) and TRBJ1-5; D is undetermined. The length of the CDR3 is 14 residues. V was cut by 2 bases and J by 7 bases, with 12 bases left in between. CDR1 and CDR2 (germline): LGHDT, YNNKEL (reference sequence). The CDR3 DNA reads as TGTGCCAGCAGCCAACTGGAGGGAGGCCAGCCCCAGCATTTT. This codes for CASSQLEGGQPQHF.

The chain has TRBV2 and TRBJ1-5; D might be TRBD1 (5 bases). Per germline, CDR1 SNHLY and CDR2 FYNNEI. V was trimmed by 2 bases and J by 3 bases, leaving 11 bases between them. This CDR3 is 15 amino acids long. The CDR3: CASSESQGTNQPQHF. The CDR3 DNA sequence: TGTGCCAGCAGTGAATCGCAGGGAACCAATCAGCCCCAGCATTTT.

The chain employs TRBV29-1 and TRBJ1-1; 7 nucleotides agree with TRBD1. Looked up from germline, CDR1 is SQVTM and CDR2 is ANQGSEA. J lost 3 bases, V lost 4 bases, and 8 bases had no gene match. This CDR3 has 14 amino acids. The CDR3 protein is CSVVLDRVYTEAFF. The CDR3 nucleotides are TGCAGCGTTGTTTTAGACAGGGTCTACACTGAAGCTTTCTTT.

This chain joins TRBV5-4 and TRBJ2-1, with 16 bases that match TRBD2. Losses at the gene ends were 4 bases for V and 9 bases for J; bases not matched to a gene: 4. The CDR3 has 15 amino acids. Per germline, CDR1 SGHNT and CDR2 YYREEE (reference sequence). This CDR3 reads CASSGGLAGGVEQFF. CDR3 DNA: TGTGCCAGCAGCGGGGGACTAGCGGGAGGGGTTGAGCAGTTCTTC.

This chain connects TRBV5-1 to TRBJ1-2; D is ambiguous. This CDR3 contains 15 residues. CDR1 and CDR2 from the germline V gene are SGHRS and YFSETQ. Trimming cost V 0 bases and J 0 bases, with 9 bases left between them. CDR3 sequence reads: CASSLGGPPNYGYTF. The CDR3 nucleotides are TGCGCCAGCAGCTTGGGAGGGCCCCCTAACTATGGCTACACCTTC.

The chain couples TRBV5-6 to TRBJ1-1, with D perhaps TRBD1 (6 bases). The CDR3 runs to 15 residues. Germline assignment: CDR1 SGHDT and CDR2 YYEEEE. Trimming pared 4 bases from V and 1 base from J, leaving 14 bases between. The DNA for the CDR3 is TGTGCCAGCAGCGAGACAGGTTTGAGGAACACTGAAGCTTTCTTT. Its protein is CASSETGLRNTEAFF.

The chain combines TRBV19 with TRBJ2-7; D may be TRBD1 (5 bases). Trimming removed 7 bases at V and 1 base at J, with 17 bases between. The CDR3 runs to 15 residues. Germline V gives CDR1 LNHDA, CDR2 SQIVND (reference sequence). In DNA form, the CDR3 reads TGTGCCAGTACGGTAGGGCAGGGTGGTTCCTACGAGCAGTACTTC. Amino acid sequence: CASTVGQGGSYEQYF.

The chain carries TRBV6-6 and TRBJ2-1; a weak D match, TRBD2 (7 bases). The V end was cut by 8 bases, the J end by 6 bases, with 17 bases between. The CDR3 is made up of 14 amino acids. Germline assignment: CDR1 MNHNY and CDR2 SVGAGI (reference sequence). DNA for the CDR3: TGTGCCAGCGAGAGGGGGGGGCTAAGCAATGAGCAGTTCTTC. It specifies CASERGGLSNEQFF.

CDR3 in amino acids: CASQRGAGKMNTEAFF. CDR3 coding DNA: TGTGCCAGTCAACGCGGGGCAGGGAAAATGAACACTGAAGCTTTCTTT. The chain combines TRBV19 with TRBJ1-1, with D perhaps TRBD1 (5 bases). The ends were cut back, 8 bases at V and 0 bases at J, with 19 bases in the middle. CDR3 length equals 16 residues. Germline V gene sequence: CDR1 LNHDA, CDR2 SQIVND (reference sequence). Drawing the rest from reference TRBV19 and TRBJ1-1, the complete variable domain is DGGITQSPKYLFRKEGQNVTLSCEQNLNHDAMYWYRQDPGQGLRLIYYSQIVNDFQKGDIAEGYSVSREKKESFPLTVTSAQKNPTAFYLCASQRGAGKMNTEAFFGQGTRLTVV.

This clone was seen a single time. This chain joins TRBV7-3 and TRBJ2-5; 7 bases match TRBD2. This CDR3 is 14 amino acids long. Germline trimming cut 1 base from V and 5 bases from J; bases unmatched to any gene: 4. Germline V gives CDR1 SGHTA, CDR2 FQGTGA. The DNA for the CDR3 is TGTGCCAGCAGCTTAAGCGGGAGCAGGGAGACCCAGTACTTC. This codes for CASSLSGSRETQYF.

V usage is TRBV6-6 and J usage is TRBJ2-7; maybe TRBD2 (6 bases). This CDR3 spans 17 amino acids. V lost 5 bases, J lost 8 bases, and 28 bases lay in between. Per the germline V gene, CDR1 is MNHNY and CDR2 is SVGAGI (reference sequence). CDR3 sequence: CASSRRRAGTGATQQYF. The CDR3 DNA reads TGTGCCAGCAGTCGACGTCGCGCCGGGACTGGAGCTACGCAGCAGTACTTC.

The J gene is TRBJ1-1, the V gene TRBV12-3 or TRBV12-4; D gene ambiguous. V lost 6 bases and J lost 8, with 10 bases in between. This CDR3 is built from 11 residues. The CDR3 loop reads CASRLGAEAFF. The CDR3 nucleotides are TGTGCCAGCAGACTAGGAGCAGAAGCTTTCTTT.

The CDR3 sequence: CASSFFANEQFF. The CDR3 bases are TGTGCCAGCAGTTTTTTTGCGAATGAGCAGTTCTTC. V is TRBV12-3 or TRBV12-4 and J is TRBJ2-1; no clear D. CDR3 length: 12 residues. V was shortened by 3 bases and J by 7 bases, with 7 bases between the two germline ends.

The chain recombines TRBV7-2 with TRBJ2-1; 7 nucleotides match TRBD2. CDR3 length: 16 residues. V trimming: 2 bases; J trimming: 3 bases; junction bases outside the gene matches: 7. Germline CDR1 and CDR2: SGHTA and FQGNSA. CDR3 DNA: TGTGCCAGCAGCTTACAATCAGCGGGGCGCTACAATGAGCAGTTCTTC. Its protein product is CASSLQSAGRYNEQFF.

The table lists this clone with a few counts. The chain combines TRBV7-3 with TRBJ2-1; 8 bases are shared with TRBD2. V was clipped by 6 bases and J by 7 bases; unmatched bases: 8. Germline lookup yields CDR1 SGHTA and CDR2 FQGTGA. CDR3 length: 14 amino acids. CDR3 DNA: TGTGCCAGCAGGTTCGAGCGGGGGAGGAATGAGCAGTTCTTC. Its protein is CASRFERGRNEQFF.

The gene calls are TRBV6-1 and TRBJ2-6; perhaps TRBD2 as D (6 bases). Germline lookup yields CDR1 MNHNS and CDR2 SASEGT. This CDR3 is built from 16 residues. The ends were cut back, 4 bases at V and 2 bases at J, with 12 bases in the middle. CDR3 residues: CASSGGPGAGANVLTF. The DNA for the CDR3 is TGTGCCAGCAGTGGGGGCCCGGGGGCTGGGGCCAACGTCCTGACTTTC.

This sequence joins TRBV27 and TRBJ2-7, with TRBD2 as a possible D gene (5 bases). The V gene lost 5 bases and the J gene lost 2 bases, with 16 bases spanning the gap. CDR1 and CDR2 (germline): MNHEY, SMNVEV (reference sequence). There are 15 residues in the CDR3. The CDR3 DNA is TGTGCCAGCAGTCCCGCGCCCGACGGGACCTACGAGCAGTACTTC. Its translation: CASSPAPDGTYEQYF.

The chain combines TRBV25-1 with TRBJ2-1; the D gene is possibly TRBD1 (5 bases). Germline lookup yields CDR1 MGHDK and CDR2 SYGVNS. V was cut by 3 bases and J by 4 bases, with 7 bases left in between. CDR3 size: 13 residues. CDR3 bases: TGTGCCAGCAGTGAGCAGGGATACAATGAGCAGTTCTTC. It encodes CASSEQGYNEQFF.

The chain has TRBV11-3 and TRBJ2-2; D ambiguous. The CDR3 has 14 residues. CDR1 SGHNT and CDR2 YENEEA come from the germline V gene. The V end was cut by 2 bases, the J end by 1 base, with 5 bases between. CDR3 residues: CASSLRGNTGELFF. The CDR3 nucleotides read TGTGCCAGCAGCTTACGAGGGAACACCGGGGAGCTGTTTTTT.

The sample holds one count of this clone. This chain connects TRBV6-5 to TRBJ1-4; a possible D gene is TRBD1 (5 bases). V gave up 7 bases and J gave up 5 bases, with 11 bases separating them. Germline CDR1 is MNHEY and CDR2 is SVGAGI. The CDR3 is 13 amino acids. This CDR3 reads CASITGLNEKLFF. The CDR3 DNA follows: TGTGCCAGCATTACAGGCCTGAATGAAAAACTGTTTTTT.

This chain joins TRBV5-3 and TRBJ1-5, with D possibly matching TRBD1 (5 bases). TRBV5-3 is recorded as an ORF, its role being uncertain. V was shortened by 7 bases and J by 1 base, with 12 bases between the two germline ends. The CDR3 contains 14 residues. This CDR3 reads CARGRDPSNQPQHF. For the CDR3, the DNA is TGTGCCAGAGGGAGGGACCCGAGCAATCAGCCCCAGCATTTT.

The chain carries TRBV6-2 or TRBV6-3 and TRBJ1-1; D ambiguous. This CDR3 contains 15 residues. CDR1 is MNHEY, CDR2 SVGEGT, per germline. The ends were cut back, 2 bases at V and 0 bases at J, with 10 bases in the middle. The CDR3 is CASSYPRGLNTEAFF. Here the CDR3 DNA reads TGTGCCAGCAGTTACCCCCGAGGGTTGAACACTGAAGCTTTCTTT.